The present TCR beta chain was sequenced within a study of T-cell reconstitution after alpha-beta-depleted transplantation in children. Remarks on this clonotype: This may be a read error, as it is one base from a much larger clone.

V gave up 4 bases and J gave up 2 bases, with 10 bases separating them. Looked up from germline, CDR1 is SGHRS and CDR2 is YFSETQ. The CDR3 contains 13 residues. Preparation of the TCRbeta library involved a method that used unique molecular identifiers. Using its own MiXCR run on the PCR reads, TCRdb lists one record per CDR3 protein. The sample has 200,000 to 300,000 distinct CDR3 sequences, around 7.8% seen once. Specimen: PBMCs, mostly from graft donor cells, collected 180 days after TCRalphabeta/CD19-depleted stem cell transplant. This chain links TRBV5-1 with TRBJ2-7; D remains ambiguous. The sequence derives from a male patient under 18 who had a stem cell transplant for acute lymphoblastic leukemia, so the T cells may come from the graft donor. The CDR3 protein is CASSDRATYEQYF. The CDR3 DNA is TGCGCCAGCAGCGATAGGGCGACCTACGAGCAGTACTTC.